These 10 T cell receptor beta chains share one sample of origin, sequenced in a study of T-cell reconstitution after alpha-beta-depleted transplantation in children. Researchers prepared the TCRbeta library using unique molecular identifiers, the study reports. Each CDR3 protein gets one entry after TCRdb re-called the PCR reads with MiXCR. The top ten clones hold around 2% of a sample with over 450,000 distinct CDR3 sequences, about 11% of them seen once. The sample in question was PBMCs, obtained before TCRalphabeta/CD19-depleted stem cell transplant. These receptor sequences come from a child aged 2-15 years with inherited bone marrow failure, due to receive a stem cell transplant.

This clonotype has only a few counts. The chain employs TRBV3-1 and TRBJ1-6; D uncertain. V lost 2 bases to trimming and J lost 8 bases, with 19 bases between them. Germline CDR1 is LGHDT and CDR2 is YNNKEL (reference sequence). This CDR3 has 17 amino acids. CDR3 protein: CASSQRSGPLTHSPLHF. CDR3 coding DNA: TGTGCCAGCAGCCAAAGATCCGGACCGCTGACACATTCACCCCTCCACTTT.

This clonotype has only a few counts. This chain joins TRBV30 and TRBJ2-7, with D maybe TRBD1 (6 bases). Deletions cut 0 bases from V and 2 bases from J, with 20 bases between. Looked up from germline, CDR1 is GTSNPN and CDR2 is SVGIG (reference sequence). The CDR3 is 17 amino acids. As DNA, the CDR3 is TGTGCCTGGAGTGTACGTCGGAACAGGGAACGGGCCTACGAGCAGTACTTC. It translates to CAWSVRRNRERAYEQYF. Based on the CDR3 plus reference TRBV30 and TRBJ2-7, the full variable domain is SQTIHQWPATLVQPVGSPLSLECTVEGTSNPNLYWYRQAAGRGLQLLFYSVGIGQISSEVPQNLSASRPQDRQFILSSKKLLLSDSGFYLCAWSVRRNRERAYEQYFGPGTRLTVT.

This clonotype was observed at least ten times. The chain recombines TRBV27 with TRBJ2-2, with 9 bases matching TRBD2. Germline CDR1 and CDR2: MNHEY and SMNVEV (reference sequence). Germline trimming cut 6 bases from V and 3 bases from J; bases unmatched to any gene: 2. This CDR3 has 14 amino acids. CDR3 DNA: TGTGCCAGCAGACTAGCGGGCTACACCGGGGAGCTGTTTTTT. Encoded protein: CASRLAGYTGELFF.

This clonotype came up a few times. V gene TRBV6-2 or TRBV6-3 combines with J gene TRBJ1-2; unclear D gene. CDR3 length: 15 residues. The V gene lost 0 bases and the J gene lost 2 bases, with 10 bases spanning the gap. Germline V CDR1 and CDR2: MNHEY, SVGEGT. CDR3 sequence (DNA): TGTGCCAGCAGTTACTCGCCAGAAGCGAACTATGGCTACACCTTC. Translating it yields CASSYSPEANYGYTF.

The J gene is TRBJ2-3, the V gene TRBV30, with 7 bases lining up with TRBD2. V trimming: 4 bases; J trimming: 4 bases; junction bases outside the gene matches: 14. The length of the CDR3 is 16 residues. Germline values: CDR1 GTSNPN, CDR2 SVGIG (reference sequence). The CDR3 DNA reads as TGTGCCTGGACCGCCGTTCGTGCGGGAGATTCAGATACGCAGTATTTT. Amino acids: CAWTAVRAGDSDTQYF.

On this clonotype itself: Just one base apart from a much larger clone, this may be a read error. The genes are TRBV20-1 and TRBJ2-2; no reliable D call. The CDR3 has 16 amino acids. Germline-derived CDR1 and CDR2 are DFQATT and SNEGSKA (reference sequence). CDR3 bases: TGCTGTGCTTCCCCTTTTATAGATGCGAACACCGGGGAGCTGTTTTTT. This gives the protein CCASPFIDANTGELFF.

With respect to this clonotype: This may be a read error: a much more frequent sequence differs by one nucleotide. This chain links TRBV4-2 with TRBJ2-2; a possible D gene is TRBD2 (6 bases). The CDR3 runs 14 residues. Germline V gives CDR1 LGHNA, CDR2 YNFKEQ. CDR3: CASSQDGRTGGLFF. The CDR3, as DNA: TGTGCCAGCAGCCAAGATGGGCGAACCGGGGGGCTGTTTTTT.

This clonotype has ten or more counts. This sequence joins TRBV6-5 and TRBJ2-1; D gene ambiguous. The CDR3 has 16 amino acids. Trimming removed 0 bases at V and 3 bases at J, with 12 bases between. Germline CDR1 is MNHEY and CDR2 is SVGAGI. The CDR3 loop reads CASSYSASSNYNEQFF. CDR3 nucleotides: TGTGCCAGCAGTTACTCGGCTAGTTCCAACTACAATGAGCAGTTCTTC.

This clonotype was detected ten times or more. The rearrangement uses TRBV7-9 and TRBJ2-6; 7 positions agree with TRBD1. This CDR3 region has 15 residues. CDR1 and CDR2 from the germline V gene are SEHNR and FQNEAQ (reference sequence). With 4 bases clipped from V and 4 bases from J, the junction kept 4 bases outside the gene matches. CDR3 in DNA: TGTGCCAGCAGCTCCACAGGGGCAGGGGCCAACGTCCTGACTTTC. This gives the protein CASSSTGAGANVLTF.

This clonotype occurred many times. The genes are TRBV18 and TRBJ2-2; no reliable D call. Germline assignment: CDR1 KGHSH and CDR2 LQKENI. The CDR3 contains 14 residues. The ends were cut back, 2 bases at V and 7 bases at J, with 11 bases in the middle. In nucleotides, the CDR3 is TGTGCCAGCTCACCAGAGCTAGGCGGCGGGGAGCTGTTTTTT. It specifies CASSPELGGGELFF.